This entry is about one TCR beta chain. No cognate antigen has been identified for it. No much larger clone is present one base from it, and per-base qualities are unavailable. The source of the sample is a study of T cell responses to AZD1222 COVID-19 vaccine (dated by TCRdb to the early 2020s). For context, the study as a whole: AZD1222 recipients given second doses at about 4 weeks or at about 12 weeks were pooled, since spike-specific TCR depth and breadth were not found to differ between the two schedules. Trial participants were enrolled by age into 18-55, 56-69 and 70-plus year subgroups, with approximately 150, 28 and 58 TCR-sequenced participants respectively. A total of more than 230 trial participants underwent TCR sequencing, of whom some 210 received two doses of AZD1222 and some 25 received two doses of the MenACWY control vaccine.

The time point label of this sample denotes: baseline before first vaccination. Vaccinee samples were obtained from the UK trials COV001 and COV002, which included a single-blind randomized controlled phase 2/3 trial of AZD1222 (ChAdOx1 nCoV-19) in healthy adults. Trial participant PBMC samples were collected at day 0 and day 28 after the second dose for TCRbeta chain sequencing. The CDR3 regions of human TCRbeta chains were subjected to immunosequencing. In the original analysis: TCRs in the repertoires were matched against a reference library of SARS-CoV-2-specific TCRs that had been generated with the MIRA antigen-specificity platform. Breadth was defined as the fraction of unique TCRs that were SARS-CoV-2-associated. Depth was defined as the fraction of total T cells that were SARS-CoV-2-associated. Each spike-specific TCR was assigned to its reactive spike region and to a CD4 or CD8 class using the MIRA data. Log10-transformed breadth and depth values were compared by one-way ANOVA with Sidak's multiple comparisons tests. What TCRdb holds here is the immuneACCESS table cut down to in-frame rearrangements. Part of the clones is not present; checked against another copy, under half of the missing clones reflect an unresolved V gene, and the others are unexplained. V, J and clone size were drawn from that table, and D and trimming were deduced from the DNA. The table for this sample lists about 120,000 clones; roughly 92% of them were counted only once. The ten largest clones take up 1.7% of the sample.

General conclusions and limits of the study: Reportedly, close to half of the unique spike-specific TCRs recognized epitopes lying outside the regions that are mutated in the B.1.351 and B.1.1.7 variants. Participants were mostly white British, with more females than males. The authors suggested clonal diversity may have been underestimated. Only six AZD1222 recipients were SARS-CoV-2 seropositive at baseline, limiting conclusions about previously exposed vaccinees. After two AZD1222 doses, both the breadth and the depth of spike-specific TCRs were significantly higher than at day 0 and than in MenACWY recipients. The whole spike protein was spanned by vaccine-associated CD4 TCRs, and dominant responses were seen in regions 160-218 and 743-854. Because no day 14 peak-response samples were available, the repertoires could be characterized only after the peak T cell response. In the small 56-69-year group, the increase in depth fell short of significance, most likely because of low power.

The trim is 0 bases for V and 9 bases for J, with a gap of 12 bases between the germline ends. CDR1 SGDLS and CDR2 YYNGEE are derived from the germline V gene. The CDR3 sequence holds 13 residues, the cysteine and phenylalanine included. Here the CDR3 DNA is all that survives: 39 bases in frame from base 1. Sequenced here: peripheral blood, sampled on day 0 of AZD1222 vaccination. This clonotype was sampled from an adult in good health. The chain is encoded by TRBV9 joined to TRBJ1-1; the D gene is perhaps TRBD1, on 5 matching bases. For the CDR3, the sequence is CASSVEGLDQAFF. The DNA sequence reads TGTGCCAGCAGCGTAGAGGGACTTGATCAAGCTTTCTTT.